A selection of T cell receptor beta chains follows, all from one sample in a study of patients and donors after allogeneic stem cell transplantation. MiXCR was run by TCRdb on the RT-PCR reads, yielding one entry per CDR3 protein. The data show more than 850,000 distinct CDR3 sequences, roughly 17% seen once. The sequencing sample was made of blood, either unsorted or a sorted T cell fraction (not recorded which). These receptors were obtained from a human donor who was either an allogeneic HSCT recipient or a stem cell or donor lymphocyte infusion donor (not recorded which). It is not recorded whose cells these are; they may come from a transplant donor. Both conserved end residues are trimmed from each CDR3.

cdr3_aa: ASLGRPSGNTIY
v_call: TRBV6-1
j_call: TRBJ1-3

cdr3_aa: ASRPLDPRGIYGYT
v_call: TRBV19
j_call: TRBJ1-2

cdr3_aa: ASSQDRGLGNTIY
v_call: TRBV4-3
j_call: TRBJ1-3

cdr3_aa: ASSQEAKSHEQY
v_call: TRBV4-2
j_call: TRBJ2-7

cdr3_aa: ASSSLEGVVGTDTQY
v_call: TRBV7-2
j_call: TRBJ2-3

cdr3_aa: ASSLPGGDTQY
v_call: TRBV7-8
j_call: TRBJ2-3

cdr3_aa: ASSSHSGAQETQY
v_call: TRBV12-3/TRBV12-4
j_call: TRBJ2-5

cdr3_aa: ASSLTGPLETQY
v_call: TRBV4-1
j_call: TRBJ2-5

cdr3_aa: ATSRGNTQY
v_call: TRBV15
j_call: TRBJ2-3

cdr3_aa: ASSVAGGWDEQY
v_call: TRBV9
j_call: TRBJ2-7

cdr3_aa: ASSPPNAGELF
v_call: TRBV7-3
j_call: TRBJ2-2

cdr3_aa: ASRGGLSTDTQY
v_call: TRBV12-3/TRBV12-4
j_call: TRBJ2-3

cdr3_aa: ASSFQAGGFVYEQY
v_call: TRBV27
j_call: TRBJ2-7

cdr3_aa: ASRRQGPGDQY
v_call: TRBV2
j_call: TRBJ2-5

cdr3_aa: ASSFSWDTYEQY
v_call: TRBV12-3/TRBV12-4
j_call: TRBJ2-7

cdr3_aa: AWGRDRIGNTIY
v_call: TRBV30
j_call: TRBJ1-3

cdr3_aa: ASSLMGAPNTGELF
v_call: TRBV7-2
j_call: TRBJ2-2

cdr3_aa: ASSPPKSGYT
v_call: TRBV28
j_call: TRBJ1-2

cdr3_aa: ASSLTPAGGFETQY
v_call: TRBV9
j_call: TRBJ2-5

cdr3_aa: ASSLEGRNSPLH
v_call: TRBV5-1
j_call: TRBJ1-6

cdr3_aa: ASSVEEGRARCYT
v_call: TRBV9
j_call: TRBJ1-2

cdr3_aa: ASSKDGSVFGYT
v_call: TRBV21-1
j_call: TRBJ1-2

cdr3_aa: ASRGLGGPGSPLH
v_call: TRBV25-1
j_call: TRBJ1-6

cdr3_aa: SATNSRAVRNYT
v_call: TRBV20-1
j_call: TRBJ1-2

cdr3_aa: SARKGGKAYEQY
v_call: TRBV20-1
j_call: TRBJ2-7

cdr3_aa: ASSGTAGGPREQY
v_call: TRBV7-9
j_call: TRBJ2-7

cdr3_aa: ASSPAGDKPYNEQF
v_call: TRBV12-3/TRBV12-4
j_call: TRBJ2-1

cdr3_aa: ASSQTPGQGARGDTEAF
v_call: TRBV3-1
j_call: TRBJ1-1

cdr3_aa: SARDHGFYNEQF
v_call: TRBV20-1
j_call: TRBJ2-1

cdr3_aa: ASRAGGGLVADTQY
v_call: TRBV28
j_call: TRBJ2-3

cdr3_aa: ATSDSRANGYT
v_call: TRBV24-1
j_call: TRBJ1-2

cdr3_aa: ASSFETPNYGYT
v_call: TRBV12-3/TRBV12-4
j_call: TRBJ1-2

cdr3_aa: ASSVTKRKEKLF
v_call: TRBV6-1
j_call: TRBJ1-4

cdr3_aa: ASSSSRLVTDTQY
v_call: TRBV11-2
j_call: TRBJ2-3

cdr3_aa: ASSPDRATYNYGYT
v_call: TRBV18
j_call: TRBJ1-2

cdr3_aa: SGDPDLQETQY
v_call: TRBV29-1
j_call: TRBJ2-5